These T cell receptor beta chains were read from a single sample in a study of blood T cell repertoires in COVID-19. Repertoires were generated with immunoSEQ multiplex PCR, while TCRdb's copy carries only in-frame clones and drops some. Among hundreds of thousands of clones, just under 90% were seen once, and the ten largest hold 1.8%. The sequencing input was peripheral blood. The source of these receptors is a woman aged 25 to 39 with COVID-19, enrolled during active disease. Each CDR3 is given with its conserved first and last residue. The D gene is left open where the match is weak. The listing skips clone size in some rows; elsewhere it reads once, few, many or a size class.

TRBV6-5	TRBD1	TRBJ1-5	once	CASSRGTGQGQPQHF	TGTGCCAGCAGTCGCGGGACAGGGCAGGGTCAGCCCCAGCATTTT
TRBV5-1	-	TRBJ1-2	-	CASSLDGERGYTF	TGCGCCAGCAGCTTGGACGGGGAGCGGGGCTACACCTTC
TRBV19	-	TRBJ1-1	-	CASSQDRVNTEAFF	TGTGCCAGTAGCCAAGATCGGGTGAACACTGAAGCTTTCTTT
TRBV12-5	-	TRBJ2-1	-	CASGSHRLPYNEQFF	TGTGCTAGTGGTTCCCACAGATTACCTTACAATGAGCAGTTCTTC
TRBV19	-	TRBJ1-1	-	CASIAGEMNTEAFF	TGTGCCAGTATTGCAGGGGAAATGAACACTGAAGCTTTCTTT
TRBV27	-	TRBJ1-5	-	CASSSGRVQPQHF	TGTGCCAGCAGCTCTGGCAGGGTCCAGCCCCAGCATTTT
TRBV5-6	-	TRBJ1-2	-	CASSLGRRFNYGYTF	TGTGCCAGCAGCTTGGGGCGGAGGTTTAACTATGGCTACACCTTC
TRBV5-6	TRBD2	TRBJ2-7	few	CASSPPGSGAYEQYF	TGTGCCAGCAGCCCGCCGGGGAGCGGGGCCTACGAGCAGTACTTC
TRBV6-5	-	TRBJ1-2	-	CASSFREGGYTF	TGTGCCAGCAGTTTCAGGGAGGGCGGCTACACCTTC
TRBV30	TRBD2	TRBJ2-3	-	CAWSVDRLAGSTDTQYF	TGTGCCTGGAGTGTCGACAGACTAGCGGGCAGCACAGATACGCAGTATTTT
TRBV5-4	TRBD1	TRBJ1-1	-	CASSGESTGGDTEAFF	TGTGCCAGCAGCGGGGAGTCGACAGGGGGGGACACTGAAGCTTTCTTT
TRBV4-2	-	TRBJ1-2	-	CASSQEPHNGYTF	TGTGCCAGCAGCCAAGAACCCCACAATGGCTACACCTTC
TRBV24-1	-	TRBJ1-1	-	CATSDRGSPEAFF	TGTGCCACCAGTGATCGGGGTTCTCCGGAAGCTTTCTTT
TRBV7-2	-	TRBJ1-4	-	CASSPGRGEKLFF	TGTGCCAGCAGCCCCGGACGGGGTGAAAAACTGTTTTTT
TRBV7-9	-	TRBJ2-4	-	CASSPWVASGAKNIQYF	TGTGCCAGCAGCCCCTGGGTGGCCTCGGGGGCCAAAAACATTCAGTACTTC
TRBV3-1/TRBV3-2	-	TRBJ1-2	-	CASSQGRGGIYGYTF	TGTGCCAGCAGCCAAGGTCGCGGAGGGATCTATGGCTACACCTTC
TRBV4-1	TRBD1	TRBJ1-3	-	CASSLQGDSGNTIYF	TGCGCCAGCAGCCTCCAGGGGGACTCTGGAAACACCATATATTTT
TRBV5-6	-	TRBJ1-2	-	CASSLMGGAENGYTF	TGTGCCAGCAGCTTAATGGGCGGGGCTGAGAATGGCTACACCTTC
TRBV6-5	-	TRBJ1-2	-	CASRTREEYGYTF	TGTGCCAGCAGAACCAGGGAGGAGTATGGCTACACCTTC
TRBV19	-	TRBJ1-3	-	CASTPYYSGNTIYF	TGTGCCAGTACGCCTTACTACTCTGGAAACACCATATATTTT
TRBV9	TRBD1	TRBJ1-3	-	CASSHPTGTSGNTIYF	TGTGCCAGCAGCCACCCGACAGGGACCTCTGGAAACACCATATATTTT
TRBV2	-	TRBJ1-1	-	CASSEGGAPTEAFF	TGTGCCAGCAGTGAGGGTGGGGCGCCCACTGAAGCTTTCTTT
TRBV5-1	-	TRBJ1-1	-	CASSFTGRTEAFF	TGCGCCAGCAGCTTTACAGGGAGAACTGAAGCTTTCTTT
TRBV7-3	-	TRBJ1-6	-	CASSQGAGMNSPLHF	TGTGCCAGCAGCCAAGGGGCGGGGATGAATTCACCCCTCCACTTT
TRBV7-7	TRBD2	TRBJ2-2	-	CASSPRLAGVTGELFF	TGTGCCAGCAGCCCGCGACTAGCGGGGGTCACCGGGGAGCTGTTTTTT
TRBV19	TRBD1	TRBJ2-6	-	CASSRDRASSGANVLTF	TGTGCCAGTAGTAGGGACAGAGCTAGCTCTGGGGCCAACGTCCTGACTTTC
TRBV12-5	TRBD1	TRBJ1-3	-	CASGFSGGRNTIYF	TGTGCTAGTGGTTTCTCAGGGGGACGAAACACCATATATTTT
TRBV10-1	TRBD1	TRBJ1-2	-	CASSAGQGSLGEGYTF	TGCGCCAGCAGCGCAGGACAGGGTTCTTTGGGAGAGGGCTACACCTTC